Below are 27 T cell receptor beta chains sequenced from a single sample in a study of control samples from healthy donors and cancer patients. The repertoire was sequenced with immunoSEQ multiplex PCR; TCRdb's copy has only in-frame clones and lacks some. Among 100,000 to 150,000 clones, around 90% were seen once, and the ten largest hold 2% to 3%. Sample: blood. The receptors originated from a man aged 40-49 years in good health.

The chain links TRBV6-2 or TRBV6-3 to TRBJ2-2, with unresolved D. Trimming pared 6 bases from V and 5 bases from J, leaving 13 bases between. Germline V lookup: CDR1 MNHEY, CDR2 SVGEGT. The CDR3 length is 14 residues. CDR3 bases: TGTGCCAGCAGCCGTTCCACTGCAACCGGGGAGCTGTTTTTT. Residues: CASSRSTATGELFF.

Comment on this clone: Other DNA variants within this sample encode the same CDR3. Written as DNA, the CDR3 is TGTGCCAGCAGCTTATCTCTGGCGGGCTCCTACAATGAGCAGTTCTTC. It codes for CASSLSLAGSYNEQFF. The chain links TRBV7-9 to TRBJ2-1; D possibly corresponds to TRBD2 (5 bases). This CDR3 contains 16 residues. Trimming took off 2 bases at V and 0 bases at J, with 11 bases between the two ends. Germline V gives CDR1 SEHNR, CDR2 FQNEAQ (reference sequence).

The V gene is TRBV2, the J gene TRBJ2-5, with a tentative D call TRBD2 (5 bases). The CDR3 consists of 14 residues. V dropped 6 bases and J dropped 1 base, with 12 bases sitting between them. The germline V gene encodes CDR1 SNHLY and CDR2 FYNNEI. The CDR3 bases are TGTGCCAGCAGAGCCGAGGACTCCCAAGAGACCCAGTACTTC. Its protein product is CASRAEDSQETQYF.

The V and J genes are TRBV28 and TRBJ1-5, with 8 nucleotides matching TRBD1. The CDR3 sequence is 14 residues long. From germline, CDR1 is MDHEN and CDR2 SYDVKM. Unmatched junction bases numbered 5, after V lost 10 bases and J lost 0 bases. DNA of the CDR3: TGTGCCACCTACAGGGGGTCTAGCAATCAGCCCCAGCATTTT. This encodes CATYRGSSNQPQHF.

The rearrangement links TRBV5-5 to TRBJ1-1, with TRBD1 matching 7 bases. The CDR3 is 15 residues long. The trim removed 0 bases at V and 4 bases at J, leaving 6 bases unmatched. The V gene's germline CDR1 is SGHKS and CDR2 YYEKEE (reference sequence). The chain's CDR3 is CASSLGQGVSTEAFF. The CDR3 DNA is TGTGCCAGCAGCTTGGGACAGGGAGTAAGCACTGAAGCTTTCTTT.

V and J are TRBV7-9 and TRBJ2-7; 10 nucleotides match TRBD1. Germline CDR1 and CDR2: SEHNR and FQNEAQ (reference sequence). The CDR3 is 15 amino acids. The ends lost 1 base at V and 3 bases at J; junction bases unmatched: 3. This CDR3 is CASSLGTGGFYEQYF. CDR3 coding DNA: TGTGCCAGCAGCTTAGGGACAGGGGGTTTCTACGAGCAGTACTTC.

The rearrangement links TRBV5-1 to TRBJ2-7; D gene ambiguous. Germline lookup yields CDR1 SGHRS and CDR2 YFSETQ. The CDR3 has 11 residues. The V gene lost 5 bases and the J gene lost 3 bases, with 6 bases spanning the gap. The CDR3 is CASRLRYEQYF. For the CDR3, the DNA is TGCGCCAGCAGGCTCCGCTACGAGCAGTACTTC. The variable domain in full, completed from reference TRBV5-1 and TRBJ2-7, reads KAGVTQTPRYLIKTRGQQVTLSCSPISGHRSVSWYQQTPGQGLQFLFEYFSETQRNKGNFPGRFSGRQFSNSRSEMNVSTLELGDSALYLCASRLRYEQYFGPGTRLTVT.

This clone has only one observation. The chain uses TRBV5-1 and TRBJ2-4; D may be TRBD2 (6 bases). With 1 base removed from V and 8 bases from J, the gap between germline ends came to 16 bases. Germline values: CDR1 SGHRS, CDR2 YFSETQ. This CDR3 has 15 amino acids. The CDR3 is CASSLHGSPGDIQYF. The CDR3 DNA reads as TGCGCCAGCAGCTTGCACGGGTCCCCGGGGGACATTCAGTACTTC.

V gene TRBV27 combines with J gene TRBJ2-1, with 9 bases fitting TRBD1. This CDR3 is 14 amino acids long. CDR1 MNHEY and CDR2 SMNVEV come from the germline V gene (reference sequence). Unmatched junction bases numbered 7, after V lost 4 bases and J lost 9 bases. The CDR3 is CASSSPGTGTEQFF. CDR3 DNA sequence: TGTGCCAGCAGTTCCCCCGGGACAGGGACTGAGCAGTTCTTC.

V gene TRBV7-6 combines with J gene TRBJ2-7, with 7 bases matching TRBD1. V shed 5 bases, J shed 5 bases, and the junction held 15 bases outside the gene matches. The CDR3 extends over 16 amino acids. Germline V CDR1 and CDR2: SGHVS, FNYEAQ. Written as DNA, the CDR3 is TGTGCCAGCAGCACTAAGGACAGGACCCTAAGCAACGAGCAGTACTTC. It encodes CASSTKDRTLSNEQYF.

The chain joins TRBV6-1 to TRBJ1-5; D not certain. The CDR3 is 12 amino acids. The V gene lost 3 bases and the J gene lost 9 bases, with 9 bases spanning the gap. The germline CDR1 and CDR2 sequences are MNHNS and SASEGT. The CDR3 DNA follows: TGTGCCAGCAGTGAGGAGTTTAGGCCCCAGCATTTT. Its translation: CASSEEFRPQHF.

The count of this clone is one. The chain joins TRBV5-1 to TRBJ2-5; no clear D gene. The CDR3 runs 13 residues. With 0 bases removed from V and 2 bases from J, the gap between germline ends came to 5 bases. CDR1 and CDR2 (germline): SGHRS, YFSETQ. In DNA form, the CDR3 reads TGCGCCAGCAGCTTGGGCGTGCAAGAGACCCAGTACTTC. Protein: CASSLGVQETQYF.

The CDR3 nucleotides read TGCAGCGCCAGGGGAGCCTACGAGCAGTACTTC. Translated: CSARGAYEQYF. The chain is built from TRBV29-1 and TRBJ2-7; a possible D gene is TRBD1 (6 bases). The germline V and J ends were trimmed by 7 bases and 2 bases, with 9 bases remaining between them. CDR3 length: 11 amino acids. CDR1 is SQVTM and CDR2 is ANQGSEA in the germline V gene.

This clone showed up just once. The gene calls are TRBV18 and TRBJ2-1; D is undetermined. CDR1 is KGHSH, CDR2 LQKENI, per germline. V lost 3 bases and J lost 0, with 9 bases in between. The CDR3 has 15 amino acids. The CDR3 nucleotides read TGTGCCAGCTCACCTCCGACCCGCTCCTACAATGAGCAGTTCTTC. This codes for CASSPPTRSYNEQFF.

The rearrangement links TRBV11-3 to TRBJ2-7; the D is unclear. Trimming removed 0 bases from V and 7 bases from J, with 10 bases in between. The germline V gene has CDR1 SGHNT and CDR2 YENEEA. The CDR3 runs to 13 residues. The CDR3 protein is CASSLEDGREQYF. Here the CDR3 DNA reads TGTGCCAGCAGCTTAGAGGACGGCCGGGAGCAGTACTTC. The full variable domain, with the rest looked up from reference TRBV11-3 and TRBJ2-7, is EAGVVQSPRYKIIEKKQPVAFWCNPISGHNTLYWYLQNLGQGPELLIRYENEEAVDDSQLPKDRFSAERLKGVDSTLKIQPAELGDSAVYLCASSLEDGREQYFGPGTRLTVT.

This clone was counted once. V usage is TRBV18 and J usage is TRBJ1-6, with no clear D. The V gene lost 2 bases and the J gene lost 5 bases, with 10 bases spanning the gap. CDR1 and CDR2 (germline): KGHSH, LQKENI. The CDR3 extends over 15 amino acids. Written as DNA, the CDR3 is TGTGCCAGCTCACCAAGGGCCCCGCATAATTCACCCCTCCACTTT. Translating gives CASSPRAPHNSPLHF.

The chain couples TRBV12-3 or TRBV12-4 to TRBJ2-2, with no clear D. The CDR3 runs 11 residues. The germline V and J ends were trimmed by 3 bases and 7 bases, with 3 bases remaining between them. In DNA form, the CDR3 reads TGTGCCAGCAGTTTGGACGGGGAGCTGTTTTTT. Amino acid sequence: CASSLDGELFF.

This chain uses TRBV5-3 with TRBJ2-6, with 8 nucleotides matching TRBD1. TRBV5-3 is an ORF, and what it does is uncertain. CDR3 length: 18 residues. Trimming removed 0 bases from V and 3 bases from J; junction bases left unmatched: 8. CDR3 nucleotides: TGTGCCAGAAGCTTGGGCGGACAGGGACGGTGTGGGGCCAACGTCCTGACTTTC. It specifies CARSLGGQGRCGANVLTF.

The chain is built from TRBV5-1 and TRBJ2-7, with 9 bases fitting TRBD2. The length of the CDR3 is 15 residues. Trimming took 1 base from V and 4 from J; bases not matched to a gene: 6. CDR1 and CDR2 (germline): SGHRS, YFSETQ. CDR3 loop: CASSLCGGEAYEQYF. The CDR3 DNA sequence: TGCGCCAGCAGCTTGTGCGGGGGGGAAGCTTACGAGCAGTACTTC.

V gene TRBV6-5 combines with J gene TRBJ2-3, with unresolved D. The length of the CDR3 is 13 residues. V gave up 2 bases and J gave up 4 bases, with 7 bases separating them. Germline CDR1 is MNHEY and CDR2 is SVGAGI. In DNA, the CDR3 is TGTGCCAGCAGTTACGATTTAGCAGATACGCAGTATTTT. Translated, it gives CASSYDLADTQYF.

The chain is built from TRBV5-1 and TRBJ2-4; weak D call: TRBD1 (5 bases). Trimming left V 7 bases short and J 2 bases short, with 13 bases between. The germline V gene has CDR1 SGHRS and CDR2 YFSETQ. The CDR3 is made up of 14 amino acids. CDR3 in DNA: TGCGCCAGCCGTAGCCAGGGATCCAAAAACATTCAGTACTTC. Residues: CASRSQGSKNIQYF.

The chain uses TRBV4-2 and TRBJ2-1; a possible D gene is TRBD2 (6 bases). V was clipped by 1 base and J by 2 bases, with 15 bases between them. This CDR3 is built from 17 residues. Germline-derived CDR1 and CDR2 are LGHNA and YNFKEQ. CDR3 residues: CASSQVGPGDPYNEQFF. In nucleotides, the CDR3 is TGTGCCAGCAGCCAAGTCGGCCCGGGGGACCCCTACAATGAGCAGTTCTTC.

This sequence joins TRBV7-8 and TRBJ1-5, with 10 positions matching TRBD1. Per the germline V gene, CDR1 is SGHVS and CDR2 is FQNEAQ. The CDR3 runs 14 residues. Trimming at V came to 3 bases and at J to 6 bases, leaving 2 bases not matched to a gene. The chain's CDR3 is CASSLTGGGQPQHF. CDR3 nucleotide sequence: TGTGCCAGCAGCTTGACAGGGGGCGGTCAGCCCCAGCATTTT.

The chain employs TRBV10-1 and TRBJ2-2, with D tentatively TRBD1 (5 bases). The V end lost 3 bases, the J end lost 5 bases, and 7 bases lay between the germline ends. CDR3 length: 13 amino acids. CDR1 is WNHNN, CDR2 SYGVQD, per germline (reference sequence). CDR3 nucleotides: TGCGCCAGCAGTGACAGGGCAACCGGGGAGCTGTTTTTT. Protein sequence: CASSDRATGELFF.

The chain links TRBV5-1 to TRBJ2-7, with TRBD2 as a possible D gene (6 bases). This CDR3 comprises 14 residues. Germline V gene lookup returns CDR1 SGHRS and CDR2 YFSETQ. Trimming left V 4 bases short and J 3 bases short, with 14 bases between. The CDR3 reads CASSGSGQNYEQYF. The CDR3 DNA sequence: TGCGCCAGCAGCGGCAGCGGGCAAAACTACGAGCAGTACTTC.

The chain carries TRBV5-1 and TRBJ2-1; D ambiguous. V shed 4 bases and J shed 7 bases, with 18 bases lying between them. The CDR3 sequence is 15 residues long. Germline CDR1 is SGHRS and CDR2 is YFSETQ. CDR3: CASSQRGGRNNEQFF. The CDR3 DNA sequence: TGCGCCAGCAGCCAGCGAGGCGGAAGGAATAATGAGCAGTTCTTC.

The rearrangement links TRBV30 to TRBJ1-5; the D is unclear. Germline V lookup: CDR1 GTSNPN, CDR2 SVGIG (reference sequence). Trimming left V 1 base short and J 12 bases short, with 19 bases between. The CDR3 sequence is 14 residues long. The DNA for the CDR3 is TGTGCCTGGAGTGAAAAAACCGGGAGGCGCCACCAGCATTTT. Protein product: CAWSEKTGRRHQHF.